The 4 T cell receptor beta chains given below trace back to one sample, sequenced in a study of blood T cells in healthy people across ages (dated by TCRdb to between 2014 and 2017). The method behind the library was 5' RACE. The sample was run on an Illumina HiSeq 2500. A second roughly 7 to 12 cycle PCR used a sample-barcoded 5' primer and a J-beta primer mix. TCRdb reprocessed the public reads (quality trimming at Q25 with fastp, clone calling with MiXCR) and kept in-frame beta chains. A single entry per CDR3 protein holds the most common genes and DNA from its merged rows. The sample includes hundreds of thousands of distinct CDR3 sequences, with about 56% observed a single time. The top ten hold roughly 26% of the sample. Sequencing was performed on blood. The receptors here all came from a man aged 35 to 55 in good health.

This clonotype was picked up a small number of times. The gene calls are TRBV9 and TRBJ1-2; D ambiguous. Germline lookup yields CDR1 SGDLS and CDR2 YYNGEE. V was shortened by 0 bases and J by 4 bases, with 16 bases between the two germline ends. The CDR3 runs 16 residues. For the CDR3, the DNA is TGTGCCAGCAGCGTAGACCCCCGGGAGTTCGGCTATGGCTACACCTTC. Residues: CASSVDPREFGYGYTF.

The rearrangement uses TRBV4-3 and TRBJ1-2; D may be TRBD1 (6 bases). Trimming stripped 1 base from V and 2 bases from J, with 11 bases between. Germline CDR1 reads LGHNA; CDR2 reads YSLEER. The CDR3 has 15 residues. CDR3 coding DNA: TGCGCCAGCAGCCAAGTAGGGGGGGGCAACTATGGCTACACCTTC. It is translated as CASSQVGGGNYGYTF.

CDR3 residues: CAIRETGGFSYEQYF. In nucleotides, the CDR3 is TGTGCCATCAGAGAGACAGGGGGCTTCTCCTACGAGCAGTACTTC. The chain couples TRBV10-3 to TRBJ2-5, with 10 bases fitting TRBD1. The better agreement between TRBJ2-7 and the DNA end casts doubt on the J call. CDR3 length equals 15 residues. Germline V gives CDR1 ENHRY, CDR2 SYGVKD.

This clonotype was observed a handful of times. The chain couples TRBV9 to TRBJ2-6, with a tentative D call TRBD2 (6 bases). From germline, CDR1 is SGDLS and CDR2 YYNGEE. V was clipped by 7 bases and J by 2 bases, with 13 bases between them. CDR3 length equals 15 residues. The CDR3 here is CASGRGGAGANVLTF. CDR3 DNA: TGTGCCAGCGGACGGGGAGGTGCTGGGGCCAACGTCCTGACTTTC.